The 14 T cell receptor beta chains given below trace back to one sample, sequenced in a study of cytomegalovirus exposure and HLA in healthy donors. 13 Jbeta primers and 60 Vbeta primers were used for the PCR. Generated by immunoSEQ multiplex PCR, the TCRdb table keeps only in-frame clones and is missing some. The table includes some 120,000 clones, roughly 78% detected once. Sequenced: PBMCs. All receptors come from a man aged 25 to 45 in good health and CMV-seronegative.

J is TRBJ2-3 and V is TRBV7-9; D perhaps matches TRBD2 (6 bases). The CDR3 is 14 amino acids. V dropped 3 bases and J dropped 4 bases, with 11 bases sitting between them. CDR1 SEHNR and CDR2 FQNEAQ come from the germline V gene (reference sequence). In DNA, the CDR3 is TGTGCCAGCAGCTTTGGCGGGGAGGCAGATACGCAGTATTTT. This translates into CASSFGGEADTQYF. Full variable domain (outside the CDR3, taken from reference TRBV7-9 and TRBJ2-3): DTGVSQNPRHKITKRGQNVTFRCDPISEHNRLYWYRQTLGQGPEFLTYFQNEAQLEKSRLLSDRFSAERPKGSFSTLEIQRTEQGDSAMYLCASSFGGEADTQYFGPGTRLTVL.

V and J are TRBV6-1 and TRBJ2-7; 9 nucleotides agree with TRBD1. The V segment lost 3 bases and the J segment 2 bases; nucleotides outside the gene matches: 11. CDR3 length equals 17 residues. The V gene's germline CDR1 is MNHNS and CDR2 SASEGT. CDR3 region: CASSEAPKRQGAYEQYF. The CDR3 DNA reads as TGTGCCAGCAGTGAGGCACCCAAAAGACAGGGGGCCTACGAGCAGTACTTC.

This clone was detected only a few times. J is TRBJ1-2 and V is TRBV28; 9 positions agree with TRBD1. The germline gives CDR1 MDHEN, CDR2 SYDVKM. The V segment lost 1 base and the J segment 8 bases; nucleotides outside the gene matches: 5. The CDR3 contains 14 residues. The CDR3 DNA is TGTGCCAGCAGTTTATTGGGACAGGGAGGGGGCTACACCTTC. Its protein is CASSLLGQGGGYTF.

The table lists this clone with a few counts. The CDR3 nucleotides are TGTGCCTGGTTAGGGACAAGGACCAATGAGCAGTTCTTC. Translation gives CAWLGTRTNEQFF. The chain joins TRBV30 to TRBJ2-1, with a possible D match to TRBD1 (6 bases). Germline assignment: CDR1 GTSNPN and CDR2 SVGIG (reference sequence). V gave up 5 bases and J gave up 6 bases, with 14 bases separating them. The CDR3 runs 13 residues.

In its sample, this clone was seen a few times. This chain links TRBV4-2 with TRBJ1-6; no clear D gene. Germline-derived CDR1 and CDR2 are LGHNA and YNFKEQ. V was cut by 1 base and J by 9 bases, with 19 bases left in between. The CDR3 consists of 17 residues. The CDR3 nucleotides are TGTGCCAGCAGCCAAGGTTCCGGAGCCTCCGGTCGTTCACCCCTCCACTTT. It specifies CASSQGSGASGRSPLHF.

The V call is TRBV6-5, the J call TRBJ2-5, with D unclear. This CDR3 is 14 amino acids long. Germline CDR1 is MNHEY and CDR2 is SVGAGI. Trimming stripped 2 bases from V and 0 bases from J, with 7 bases between. The CDR3 protein is CASSYSLYQETQYF. The CDR3 bases are TGTGCCAGCAGTTACAGCCTCTACCAAGAGACCCAGTACTTC.

The genes are TRBV9 and TRBJ2-3; 9 bases map to TRBD2. The V segment lost 2 bases and the J segment 3 bases; nucleotides outside the gene matches: 4. The V gene's germline CDR1 is SGDLS and CDR2 YYNGEE. CDR3 size: 15 residues. The CDR3 coding sequence is TGTGCCAGCAGCGTTCCTAGCGGGGTTACAGATACGCAGTATTTT. Residues: CASSVPSGVTDTQYF.

For the CDR3, the DNA is TGTGCCAGCAGCGTCAATGGCGGGACCCCGAGAGTTGAGCAGTTCTTC. The encoded protein is CASSVNGGTPRVEQFF. The V call is TRBV14, the J call TRBJ2-1; D is perhaps TRBD2 (6 bases). Germline lookup yields CDR1 SGHDN and CDR2 FVKESK. CDR3 length equals 16 residues. The V and J ends lost 5 bases and 9 bases respectively, with 23 bases between them. The variable domain in full, completed from reference TRBV14 and TRBJ2-1, reads EAGVTQFPSHSVIEKGQTVTLRCDPISGHDNLYWYRRVMGKEIKFLLHFVKESKQDESGMPNNRFLAERTGGTYSTLKVQPAELEDSGVYFCASSVNGGTPRVEQFFGPGTRLTVL.

The chain has TRBV14 and TRBJ2-5, with D unclear. The germline gives CDR1 SGHDN, CDR2 FVKESK. The germline V and J ends were trimmed by 1 base and 7 bases, with 16 bases remaining between them. The length of the CDR3 is 15 residues. CDR3 bases: TGTGCCAGCAGCCAAGTATATCAGTTTGCCGCGACCCAGTACTTC. Amino acids: CASSQVYQFAATQYF.

This sequence joins TRBV7-9 and TRBJ2-3; D might be TRBD2 (6 bases). There are 16 residues in the CDR3. Germline V gene data show CDR1 as SEHNR and CDR2 as FQNEAQ (reference sequence). V was cut by 2 bases and J by 2 bases, with 14 bases left in between. The CDR3 sequence: CASSLSYGRDTDTQYF. The CDR3 region has the DNA TGTGCCAGCAGCTTATCTTACGGGAGAGACACAGATACGCAGTATTTT.

The rearrangement joins TRBV5-1 to TRBJ2-2; maybe TRBD1 (6 bases). V lost 3 bases and J 0 bases, leaving 15 bases between the germline ends. Per germline, CDR1 SGHRS and CDR2 YFSETQ. This CDR3 has 17 residues. CDR3 nucleotide sequence: TGCGCCAGCAGCTGGGACATAAAGGGCTCGAACACCGGGGAGCTGTTTTTT. Its translation is CASSWDIKGSNTGELFF. The full variable domain, with the rest looked up from reference TRBV5-1 and TRBJ2-2, is KAGVTQTPRYLIKTRGQQVTLSCSPISGHRSVSWYQQTPGQGLQFLFEYFSETQRNKGNFPGRFSGRQFSNSRSEMNVSTLELGDSALYLCASSWDIKGSNTGELFFGEGSRLTVL.

The gene calls are TRBV5-4 and TRBJ2-2; perhaps TRBD1 as D (6 bases). Trimming stripped 2 bases from V and 4 bases from J, with 15 bases between. This CDR3 spans 16 amino acids. Germline CDR1 SGHNT, CDR2 YYREEE (reference sequence). The CDR3 DNA sequence: TGTGCCAGCAGCTTTCTGACAGGTTCGGGCACCGGGGAGCTGTTTTTT. It specifies CASSFLTGSGTGELFF.

J is TRBJ1-1 and V is TRBV28; 9 positions match TRBD1. This CDR3 is built from 18 residues. Germline V gives CDR1 MDHEN, CDR2 SYDVKM. The junction had 10 bases not matched to a gene; V was cut back by 2 bases and J by 0 bases. Here the CDR3 reads CASSLGPGTGFMNTEAFF. CDR3 DNA sequence: TGTGCCAGCAGTTTAGGTCCCGGGACAGGGTTCATGAACACTGAAGCTTTCTTT.

The V call is TRBV28, the J call TRBJ2-7; D uncertain. Per germline, CDR1 MDHEN and CDR2 SYDVKM. The length of the CDR3 is 13 residues. Trimming took 4 bases from V and 2 from J, leaving 9 bases between them. The CDR3 DNA sequence: TGTGCCAGCAGTTCCCCGTTCGCCTACGAGCAGTACTTC. Its protein is CASSSPFAYEQYF.